What follows is one T cell receptor beta chain and its context. The V gene lost 5 bases and the J gene lost 2 bases, with 13 bases spanning the gap. CDR1 is MDHEN, CDR2 SYDVKM, per germline. This CDR3 has 14 residues. The data belong to a study of T cells in Graves' hyperthyroidism and ophthalmopathy. It was RNA transcripts that yielded the amplified TCR beta CDR3 regions. First-round RT-PCR with HTBI primers amplified the TCR CDR3 region. In TCRdb, the multiplex PCR reads were re-called with MiXCR into one record per CDR3 protein. The sample lists some 440,000 distinct CDR3 sequences; around a sixth were seen once. Patients were excluded because of uncontrolled infection, other autoimmune disease, pregnancy or lactation. Each diagnosis drew on symptoms, thyroxine, TRAb, thyroid ultrasound and orbital computed tomography findings.

The sequence was obtained from a woman between 18 and 29 years old with Graves' hyperthyroidism. The specimen was blood. The chain employs TRBV28 and TRBJ2-7; possible D gene TRBD2, 6 bases. For the CDR3, the DNA is TGTGCCAGCAGTCCGGGGACTTCAACCTACGAGCAGTACTTC. This sequence encodes CASSPGTSTYEQYF.